These T cell receptor beta chains were read from a single sample in a study of T cells in Graves' hyperthyroidism and ophthalmopathy. MiXCR was run by TCRdb on the multiplex PCR reads, yielding one entry per CDR3 protein. The sample lists about 640,000 distinct CDR3 sequences, less than 25% seen once, with more than 30% in the top ten. Sequenced sample: blood. All receptors come from a man aged 30 to 45 with Graves' ophthalmopathy. The CDR3 runs from the conserved cysteine through the conserved F or W. Each record gives: V gene, J gene, CDR3 protein.

TRBV7-9,TRBJ2-1,CASSLELPAYNEQFF
TRBV30,TRBJ2-5,CAHGASRETQYF
TRBV3-1,TRBJ2-7,CASSPGQGFYEQYF
TRBV20-1,TRBJ2-5,CSAAGGEGETQYF
TRBV15,TRBJ2-3,CATSRWTGEVDTQYF
TRBV11-2,TRBJ2-1,CASSEGVVNEQFF
TRBV7-9,TRBJ2-1,CASSYVRYEQFF
TRBV2,TRBJ2-1,CASRLAGKHEQFF
TRBV20-1,TRBJ2-1,CSARTLGNEQFF
TRBV20-1,TRBJ1-6,CSARTARANSPLHF
TRBV14,TRBJ2-1,CGSSLDPLYNEQFF
TRBV7-2,TRBJ2-7,CASSPNQRGSGEQYF
TRBV6-6,TRBJ1-2,CASSYSFRGSSYGYTF
TRBV6-1,TRBJ2-1,CASSESRGNEQFF
TRBV30,TRBJ2-1,CAWSTGVSYNEQFF
TRBV30,TRBJ2-3,CAWTKGGSDTDTQYF
TRBV2,TRBJ2-1,CASRGQDNEQFF
TRBV4-1,TRBJ2-5,CASSRGGDETQYF
TRBV6-1,TRBJ1-2,CASSDLGRAVDYGYTF
TRBV28,TRBJ1-2,CASSRIEYGYTF
TRBV6-2/TRBV6-3,TRBJ2-1,CASSYPLAGVGNEQFF
TRBV7-8,TRBJ2-7,CASSLAGTGGIEQYF
TRBV29-1,TRBJ2-5,CSVGEGVYAAVETQYF
TRBV6-1,TRBJ1-1,CASRLGKAEAFF
TRBV12-3/TRBV12-4,TRBJ2-3,CASSFSGSGKWADTQYF
TRBV2,TRBJ2-5,CASRVLRNQETQYF
TRBV9,TRBJ2-5,CASSVRTGGRETQYF
TRBV5-6,TRBJ2-7,CASSLDLGGAYEQYF
TRBV28,TRBJ2-5,CASSFGAGGKGTQYF
TRBV28,TRBJ2-5,CASRGTSGGETQYF
TRBV20-1,TRBJ1-4,CSAKTGVNEKLFF
TRBV20-1,TRBJ2-7,CSVTGGTSYEQYF
TRBV6-1,TRBJ1-1,CASSEAGGNRKAFF
TRBV20-1,TRBJ2-7,CSARLNTRTQDEQYF
TRBV5-1,TRBJ1-1,CASSLGHENTEAFF
TRBV4-1,TRBJ2-4,CASSQVGLLADIQYF
TRBV28,TRBJ1-1,CASSTRISTPNTEAFF
TRBV19,TRBJ1-5,CATDDRDNQPQHF
TRBV9,TRBJ2-7,CASSVSDQGPLKHEQYF
TRBV11-1,TRBJ2-7,CASSRLTDSYEQYF
TRBV7-2,TRBJ2-7,CASSRTGTGIHEQYF
TRBV20-1,TRBJ2-3,CSAEGAPSTDTQYF
TRBV9,TRBJ2-1,CASSVEGGALGNEQFF
TRBV10-3,TRBJ1-2,CAISRIDRAQNGYTF
TRBV28,TRBJ2-3,CASSRPDLTDTQYF
TRBV19,TRBJ1-5,CASSIGGRHNQPQHF
TRBV4-1,TRBJ2-7,CASRGQGYYEQYF